The TCR beta chain described here comes from a study of blood T cell repertoires in COVID-19. Original processing methods: Reference gene primer amplification gave nucleated cell count estimates. Libraries were prepared by immunoSEQ multiplex PCR; TCRdb keeps only in-frame clonotypes and omits some of them. V and J calls and clone size are copied from that table; D and trimming were computed from the DNA. The table shows fewer than 80,000 clones, with about four fifths occurring only once. V lost 5 bases and J 5 bases, leaving 27 bases between the germline ends. Germline V lookup: CDR1 LGHDT, CDR2 YNNKEL (reference sequence). The CDR3 loop spans 18 amino acids.

The V gene is TRBV3-1 (or the pseudogene TRBV3-2), the J gene TRBJ1-2, with D maybe TRBD1 (5 bases). Material for sequencing was peripheral blood. The sequence derives from a woman of 80 years or more with active or convalescent COVID-19. Written as DNA, the CDR3 is TGTGCCAGCAGCTCGGCTTTGTGGGGCCAAATAAGGGCATATGGCTACACCTTC. Protein sequence: CASSSALWGQIRAYGYTF.